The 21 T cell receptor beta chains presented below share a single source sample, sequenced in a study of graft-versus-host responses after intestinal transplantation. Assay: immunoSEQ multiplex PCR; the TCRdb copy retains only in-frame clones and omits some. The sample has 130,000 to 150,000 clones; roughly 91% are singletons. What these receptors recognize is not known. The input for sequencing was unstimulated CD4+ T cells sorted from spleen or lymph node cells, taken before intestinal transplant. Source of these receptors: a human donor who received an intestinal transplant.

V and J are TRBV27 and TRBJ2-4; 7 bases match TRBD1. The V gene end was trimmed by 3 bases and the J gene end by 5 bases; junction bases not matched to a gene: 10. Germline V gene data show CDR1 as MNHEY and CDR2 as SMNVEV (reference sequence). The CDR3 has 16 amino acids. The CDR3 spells CASSLRGRQGQNIQYF. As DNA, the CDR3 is TGTGCCAGCAGTTTGAGGGGGCGACAGGGTCAAAACATTCAGTACTTC.

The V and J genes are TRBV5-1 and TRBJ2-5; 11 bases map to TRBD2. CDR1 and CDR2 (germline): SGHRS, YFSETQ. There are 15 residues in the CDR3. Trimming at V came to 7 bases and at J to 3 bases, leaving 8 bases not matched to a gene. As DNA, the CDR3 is TGCGCCAGCGCGTACTATAGCGGGGGGGAAGAGACCCAGTACTTC. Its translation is CASAYYSGGEETQYF. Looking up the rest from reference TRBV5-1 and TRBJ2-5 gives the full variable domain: KAGVTQTPRYLIKTRGQQVTLSCSPISGHRSVSWYQQTPGQGLQFLFEYFSETQRNKGNFPGRFSGRQFSNSRSEMNVSTLELGDSALYLCASAYYSGGEETQYFGPGTRLLVL.

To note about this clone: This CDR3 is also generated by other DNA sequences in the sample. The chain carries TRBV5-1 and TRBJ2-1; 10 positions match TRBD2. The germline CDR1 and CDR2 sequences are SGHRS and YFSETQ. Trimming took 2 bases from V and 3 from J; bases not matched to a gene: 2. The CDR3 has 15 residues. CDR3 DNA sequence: TGCGCCAGCAGCTTCCTAGCGGGAGTCTACAATGAGCAGTTCTTC. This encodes CASSFLAGVYNEQFF.

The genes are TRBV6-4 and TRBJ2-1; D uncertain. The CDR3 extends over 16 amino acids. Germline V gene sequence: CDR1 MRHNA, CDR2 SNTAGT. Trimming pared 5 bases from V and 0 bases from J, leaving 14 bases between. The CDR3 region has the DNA TGTGCCAGCAGTTCCCCTGGCGGCGGCTCCTACAATGAGCAGTTCTTC. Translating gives CASSSPGGGSYNEQFF.

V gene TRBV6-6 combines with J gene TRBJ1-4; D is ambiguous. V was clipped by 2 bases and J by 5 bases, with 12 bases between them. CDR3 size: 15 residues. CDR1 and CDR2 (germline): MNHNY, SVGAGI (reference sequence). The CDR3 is CASSYPSGLNEKLFF. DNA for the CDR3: TGTGCCAGCAGTTACCCATCGGGGTTAAATGAAAAACTGTTTTTT.

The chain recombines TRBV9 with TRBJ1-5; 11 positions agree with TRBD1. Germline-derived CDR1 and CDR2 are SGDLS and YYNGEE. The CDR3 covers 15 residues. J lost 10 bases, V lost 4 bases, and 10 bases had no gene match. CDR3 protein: CASSPGTGGMHPQHF. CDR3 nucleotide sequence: TGTGCCAGCAGCCCCGGGACAGGGGGGATGCACCCCCAGCATTTT.

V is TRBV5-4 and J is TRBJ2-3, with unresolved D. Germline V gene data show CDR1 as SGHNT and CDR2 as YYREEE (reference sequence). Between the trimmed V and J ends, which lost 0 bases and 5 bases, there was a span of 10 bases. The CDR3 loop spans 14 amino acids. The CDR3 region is CASSLARSKDTQYF. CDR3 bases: TGTGCCAGCAGCTTGGCCCGCAGTAAAGATACGCAGTATTTT.

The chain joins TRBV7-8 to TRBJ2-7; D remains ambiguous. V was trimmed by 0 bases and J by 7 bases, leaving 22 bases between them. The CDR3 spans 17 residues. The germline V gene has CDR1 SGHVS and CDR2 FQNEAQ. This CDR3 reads CASSLALSYQPLGEQYF. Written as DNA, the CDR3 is TGTGCCAGCAGCTTAGCGCTAAGCTACCAGCCTCTCGGGGAGCAGTACTTC.

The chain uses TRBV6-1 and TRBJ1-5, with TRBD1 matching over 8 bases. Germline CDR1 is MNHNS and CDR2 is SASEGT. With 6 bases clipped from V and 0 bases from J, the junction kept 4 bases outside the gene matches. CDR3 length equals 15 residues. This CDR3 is CASRKGQDSNQPQHF. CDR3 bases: TGTGCCAGCAGGAAGGGACAGGATAGCAATCAGCCCCAGCATTTT.

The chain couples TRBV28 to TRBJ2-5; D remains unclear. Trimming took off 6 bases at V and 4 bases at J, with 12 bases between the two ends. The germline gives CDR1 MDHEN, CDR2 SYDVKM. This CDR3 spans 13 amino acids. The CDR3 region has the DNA TGTGCCAGCAGCCCGTCATCTAGAGAGACCCAGTACTTC. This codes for CASSPSSRETQYF.

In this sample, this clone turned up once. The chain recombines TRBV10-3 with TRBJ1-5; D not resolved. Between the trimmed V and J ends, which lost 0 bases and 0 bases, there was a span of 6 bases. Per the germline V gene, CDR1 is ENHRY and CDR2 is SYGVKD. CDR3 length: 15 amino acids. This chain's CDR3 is CAISESKYSNQPQHF. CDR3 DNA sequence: TGTGCCATCAGTGAGTCGAAATATAGCAATCAGCCCCAGCATTTT.

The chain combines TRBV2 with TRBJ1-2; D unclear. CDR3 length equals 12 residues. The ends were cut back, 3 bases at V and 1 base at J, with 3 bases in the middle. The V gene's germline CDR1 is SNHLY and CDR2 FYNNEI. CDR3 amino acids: CASSDNNYGYTF. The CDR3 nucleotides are TGTGCCAGCAGTGACAATAACTATGGCTACACCTTC. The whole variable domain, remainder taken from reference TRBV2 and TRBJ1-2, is EPEVTQTPSHQVTQMGQEVILRCVPISNHLYFYWYRQILGQKVEFLVSFYNNEISEKSEIFDDQFSVERPDGSNFTLKIRSTKLEDSAMYFCASSDNNYGYTFGSGTRLTVV.

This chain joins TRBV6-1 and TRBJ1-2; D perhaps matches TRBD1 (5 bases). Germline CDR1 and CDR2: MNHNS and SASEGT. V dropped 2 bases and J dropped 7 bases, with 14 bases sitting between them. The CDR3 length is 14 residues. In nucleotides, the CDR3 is TGTGCCAGCAGTGAAAGTGGCAGGGCAGGTGGCTACACCTTC. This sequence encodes CASSESGRAGGYTF.

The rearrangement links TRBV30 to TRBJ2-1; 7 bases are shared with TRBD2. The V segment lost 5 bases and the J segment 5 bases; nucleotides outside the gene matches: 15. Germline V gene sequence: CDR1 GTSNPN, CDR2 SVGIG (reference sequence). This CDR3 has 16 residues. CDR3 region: CAWLPRSGLSHNEQFF. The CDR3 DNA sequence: TGTGCCTGGCTACCCCGTAGCGGGTTATCCCACAATGAGCAGTTCTTC.

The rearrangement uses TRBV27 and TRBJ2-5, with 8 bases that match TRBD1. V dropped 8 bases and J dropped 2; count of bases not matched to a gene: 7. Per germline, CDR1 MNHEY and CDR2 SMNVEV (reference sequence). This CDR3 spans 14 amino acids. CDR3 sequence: CASALQGVQETQYF. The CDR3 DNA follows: TGTGCCAGCGCCTTACAGGGGGTTCAAGAGACCCAGTACTTC.

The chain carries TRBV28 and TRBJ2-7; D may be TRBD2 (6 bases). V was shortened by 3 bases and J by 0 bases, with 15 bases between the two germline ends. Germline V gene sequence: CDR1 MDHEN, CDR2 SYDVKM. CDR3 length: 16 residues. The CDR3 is CASSFPGTPSSYEQYF. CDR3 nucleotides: TGTGCCAGCAGTTTTCCCGGGACTCCCAGCTCCTACGAGCAGTACTTC.

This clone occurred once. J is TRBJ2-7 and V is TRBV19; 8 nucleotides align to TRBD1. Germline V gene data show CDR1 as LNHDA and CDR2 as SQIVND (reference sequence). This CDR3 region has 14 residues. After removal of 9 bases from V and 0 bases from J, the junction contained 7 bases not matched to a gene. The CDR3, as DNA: TGTGCCAGCAAACCGGGACAGGACTCCTACGAGCAGTACTTC. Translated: CASKPGQDSYEQYF.

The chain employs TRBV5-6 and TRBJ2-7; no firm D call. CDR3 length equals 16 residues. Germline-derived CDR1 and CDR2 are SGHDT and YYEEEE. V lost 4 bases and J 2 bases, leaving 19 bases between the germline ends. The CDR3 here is CASSNLQGSGTYEQYF. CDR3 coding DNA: TGTGCCAGCAGCAACTTACAAGGCAGTGGGACCTACGAGCAGTACTTC.

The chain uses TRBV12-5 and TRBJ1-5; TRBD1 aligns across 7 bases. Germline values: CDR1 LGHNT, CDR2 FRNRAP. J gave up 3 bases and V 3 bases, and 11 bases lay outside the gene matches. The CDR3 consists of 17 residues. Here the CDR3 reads CASGFTVGTEANQPQHF. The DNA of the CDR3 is TGTGCTAGTGGTTTCACCGTGGGGACAGAGGCCAATCAGCCCCAGCATTTT.

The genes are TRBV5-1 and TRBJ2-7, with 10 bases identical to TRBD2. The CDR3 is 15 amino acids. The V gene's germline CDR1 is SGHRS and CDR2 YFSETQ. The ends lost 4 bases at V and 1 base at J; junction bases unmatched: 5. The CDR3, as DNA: TGCGCCAGCAGCCCGGAGGGACTAGCGTCCTACGAGCAGTACTTC. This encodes CASSPEGLASYEQYF.

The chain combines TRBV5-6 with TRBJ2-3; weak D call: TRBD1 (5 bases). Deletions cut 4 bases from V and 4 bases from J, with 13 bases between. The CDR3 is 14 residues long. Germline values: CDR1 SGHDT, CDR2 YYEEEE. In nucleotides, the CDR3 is TGTGCCAGCAGCGACGCCGCAGGGTCAGATACGCAGTATTTT. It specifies CASSDAAGSDTQYF.